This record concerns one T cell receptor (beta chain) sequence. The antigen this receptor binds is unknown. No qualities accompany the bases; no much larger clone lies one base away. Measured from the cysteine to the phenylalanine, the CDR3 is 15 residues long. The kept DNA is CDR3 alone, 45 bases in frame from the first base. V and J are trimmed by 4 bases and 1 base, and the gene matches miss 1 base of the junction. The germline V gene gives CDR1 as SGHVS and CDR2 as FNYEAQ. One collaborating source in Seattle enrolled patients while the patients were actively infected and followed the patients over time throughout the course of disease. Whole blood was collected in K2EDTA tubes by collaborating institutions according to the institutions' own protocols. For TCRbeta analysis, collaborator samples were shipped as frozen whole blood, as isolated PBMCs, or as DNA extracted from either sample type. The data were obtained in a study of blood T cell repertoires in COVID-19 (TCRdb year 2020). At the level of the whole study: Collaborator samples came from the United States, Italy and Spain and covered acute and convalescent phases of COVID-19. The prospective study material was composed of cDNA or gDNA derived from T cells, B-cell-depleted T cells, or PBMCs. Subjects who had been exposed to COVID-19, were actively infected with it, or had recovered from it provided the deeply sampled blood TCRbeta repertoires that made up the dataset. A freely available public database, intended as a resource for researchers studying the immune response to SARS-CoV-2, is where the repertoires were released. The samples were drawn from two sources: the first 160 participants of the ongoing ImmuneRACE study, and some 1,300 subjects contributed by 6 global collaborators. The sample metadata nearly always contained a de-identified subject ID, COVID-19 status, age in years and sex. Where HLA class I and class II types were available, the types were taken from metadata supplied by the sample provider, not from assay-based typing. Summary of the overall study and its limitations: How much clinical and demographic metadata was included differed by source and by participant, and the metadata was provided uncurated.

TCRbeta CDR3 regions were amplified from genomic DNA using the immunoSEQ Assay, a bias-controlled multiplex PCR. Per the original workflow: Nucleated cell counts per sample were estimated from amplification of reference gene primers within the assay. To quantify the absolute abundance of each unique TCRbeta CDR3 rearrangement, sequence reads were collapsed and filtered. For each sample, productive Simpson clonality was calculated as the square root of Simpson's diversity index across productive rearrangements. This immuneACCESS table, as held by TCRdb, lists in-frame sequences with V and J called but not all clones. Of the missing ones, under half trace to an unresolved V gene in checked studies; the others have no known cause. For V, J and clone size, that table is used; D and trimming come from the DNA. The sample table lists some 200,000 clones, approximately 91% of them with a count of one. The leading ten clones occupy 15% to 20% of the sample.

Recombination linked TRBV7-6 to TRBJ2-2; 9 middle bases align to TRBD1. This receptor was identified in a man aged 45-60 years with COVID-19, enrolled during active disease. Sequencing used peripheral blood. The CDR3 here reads CASSSTGGNTGELFF. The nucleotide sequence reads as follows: TGTGCCAGCAGCTCGACAGGGGGGAACACCGGGGAGCTGTTTTTT. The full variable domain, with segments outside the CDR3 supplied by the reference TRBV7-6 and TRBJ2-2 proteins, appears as GAGVSQSPRYKVTKRGQDVALRCDPISGHVSLYWYRQALGQGPEFLTYFNYEAQQDKSGLPNDRFSAERPEGSISTLTIQRTEQRDSAMYRCASSSTGGNTGELFFGEGSRLTVL.